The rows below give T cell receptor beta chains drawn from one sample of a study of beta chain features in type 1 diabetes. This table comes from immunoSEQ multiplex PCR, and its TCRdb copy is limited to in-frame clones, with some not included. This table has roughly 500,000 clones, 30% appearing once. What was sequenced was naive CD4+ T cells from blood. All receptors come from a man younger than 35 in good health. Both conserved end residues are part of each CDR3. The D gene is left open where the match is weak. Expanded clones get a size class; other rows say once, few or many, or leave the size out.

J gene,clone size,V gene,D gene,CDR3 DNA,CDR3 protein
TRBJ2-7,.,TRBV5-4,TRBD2,TGTGCCAGCAGCTCGGCAGCGGGGACCTACGAGCAGTACTTC,CASSSAAGTYEQYF
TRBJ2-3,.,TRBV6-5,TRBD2,TGTGCCAGCAGTTGGAGCGGGAGGGCTTCAGATACGCAGTATTTT,CASSWSGRASDTQYF
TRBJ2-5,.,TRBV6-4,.,TGTGCCAGCAGTGACTCGGGGGGACAAGAGACCCAGTACTTC,CASSDSGGQETQYF
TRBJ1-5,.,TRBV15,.,TGTGCCACCAGCAGAGACCCGGGACGGACAAATCAGCCCCAGCATTTT,CATSRDPGRTNQPQHF
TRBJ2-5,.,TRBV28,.,TGTGCCAGCAGCCCCCCACAGGGCCCAGAGACCCAGTACTTC,CASSPPQGPETQYF
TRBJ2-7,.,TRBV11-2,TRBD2,TGTGCCAGCAGGCCTCTGAGCGGGAGGGACGGTCTGTACTTC,CASRPLSGRDGLYF
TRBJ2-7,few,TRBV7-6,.,TGTGCCAGCAGCTCCAATAGGGGTTACGAGCAGTACTTC,CASSSNRGYEQYF
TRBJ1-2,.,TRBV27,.,TGTGCCAGCAGTTATAACAGCCCCAAAGGCTACACCTTC,CASSYNSPKGYTF
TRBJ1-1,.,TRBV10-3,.,TGTGCCACCGCCAGGGAGTACGGCACTGAAGCTTTCTTT,CATAREYGTEAFF
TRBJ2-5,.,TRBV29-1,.,TGCAGCGTGAGTCAGGCTAGCGTCGGGGAGACCCAGTACTTC,CSVSQASVGETQYF
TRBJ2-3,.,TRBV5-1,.,TGCGCCAGCGGACGGGGAAGCACAGATACGCAGTATTTT,CASGRGSTDTQYF
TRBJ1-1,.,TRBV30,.,TGTGCCTGGAGCGGGGACCGCTGGAACGGACTTGAAGCTTTCTTT,CAWSGDRWNGLEAFF
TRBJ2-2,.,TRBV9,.,TGTGCCAGCAGCGTAGTTCCCACCGGGGAGCTGTTTTTT,CASSVVPTGELFF
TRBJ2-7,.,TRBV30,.,TGTGCCTGGAGGTTGGGGAGAGGAGGTTACGAGCAGTACTTC,CAWRLGRGGYEQYF
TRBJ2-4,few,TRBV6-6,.,TGTGCCAGCATTGGGGATACCATTCAGTACTTC,CASIGDTIQYF
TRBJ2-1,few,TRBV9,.,TGTGCCAGCAGCCCCCAGCTGCACTCCTACAATGAGCAGTTCTTC,CASSPQLHSYNEQFF
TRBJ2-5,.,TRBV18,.,TGTGCCAGCTCACCACAAAGCTACCAAGAGACCCAGTACTTC,CASSPQSYQETQYF
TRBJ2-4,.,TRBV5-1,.,TGCGCCAGCAGCTCCACAGACCAAAACATTCAGTACTTC,CASSSTDQNIQYF
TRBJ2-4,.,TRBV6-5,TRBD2,TGTGCCAGCAGGGTAGCGGGATACAAAAACATTCAGTACTTC,CASRVAGYKNIQYF
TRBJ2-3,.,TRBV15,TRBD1,TGTGCCACCAGCATCAGAGGGCAGGGGGCAGATACGCAGTATTTT,CATSIRGQGADTQYF
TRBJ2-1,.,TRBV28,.,TGTGCCAGCAGCTCTAACCAGTACAATGAGCAGTTCTTC,CASSSNQYNEQFF
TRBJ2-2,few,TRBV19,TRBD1,TGTGCCAGTAGATCGACAGGGGAAACCGGGGAGCTGTTTTTT,CASRSTGETGELFF
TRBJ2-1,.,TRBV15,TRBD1,TGTGCCACCAGCAGAGATATCGGGACAGCTACCTACAATGAGCAGTTCTTC,CATSRDIGTATYNEQFF
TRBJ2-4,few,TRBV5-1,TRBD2,TGCGCCAGCAGCTTGGAAAGCGGGAGGGCCGAGGGGGCCAAAAACATTCAGTACTTC,CASSLESGRAEGAKNIQYF
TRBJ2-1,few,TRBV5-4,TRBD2,TGTGCCAGCAGCCCAGCGGGAGGAAGCTACAATGAGCAGTTCTTC,CASSPAGGSYNEQFF
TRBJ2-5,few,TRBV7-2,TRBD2,TGTGCCAGCAGCTTAGTCATACTAGCGGGAGGGGCGGAGACCCAGTACTTC,CASSLVILAGGAETQYF
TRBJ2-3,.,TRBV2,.,TGTGCCAGCAGTGGTAGAGATACGCAGTATTTT,CASSGRDTQYF
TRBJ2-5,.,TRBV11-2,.,TGTGCCAGCAGGAATGGACGGGGAGGACTCCAAGAGACCCAGTACTTC,CASRNGRGGLQETQYF
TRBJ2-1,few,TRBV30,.,TGTGCCTGGAGTGTAGGGACGGACAGCTCCTACAATGAGCAGTTCTTC,CAWSVGTDSSYNEQFF
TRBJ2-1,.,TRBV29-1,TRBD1,TGCAGCGTTGGCCCCGGGACAGCTAGGGGTGAGCAGTTCTTC,CSVGPGTARGEQFF
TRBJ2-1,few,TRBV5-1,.,TGCGCCAGCAGCTTGGGAGGTGGCGTGAACAATGAGCAGTTCTTC,CASSLGGGVNNEQFF
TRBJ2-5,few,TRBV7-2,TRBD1,TGTGCCAGCAGCTCCCGGGACAGGGAGACCCAGTACTTC,CASSSRDRETQYF
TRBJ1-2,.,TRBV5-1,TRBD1,TGCGCCAGCAGCCCGGGACAGAGCTATGGCTACACCTTC,CASSPGQSYGYTF
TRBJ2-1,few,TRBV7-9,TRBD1,TGTGCCAGCAGCTTATGGGGACAGGGGGCTAAGGATGAGCAGTTCTTC,CASSLWGQGAKDEQFF
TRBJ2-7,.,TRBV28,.,TGTGCCAGCAACCCGGGGCAGGGTGGCTTCCACGAGCAGTACTTC,CASNPGQGGFHEQYF
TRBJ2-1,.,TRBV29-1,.,TGCAGCGCCACAGCGGTTGCCTACAATGAGCAGTTCTTC,CSATAVAYNEQFF
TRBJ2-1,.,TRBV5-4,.,TGTGCCAGCAGCGTGAACCGGGACGGAGCTGAGCAGTTCTTC,CASSVNRDGAEQFF
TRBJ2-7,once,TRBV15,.,TGTGCCACCGGACAGTACTACGAGCAGTACTTC,CATGQYYEQYF
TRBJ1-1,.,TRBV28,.,TGTGCCAGCACCTTCCCGAACACTGAAGCTTTCTTT,CASTFPNTEAFF
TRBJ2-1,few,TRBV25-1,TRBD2,TGTGCCAGCAGTGAATTTCGAGCGGGAGGGTACAATGAGCAGTTCTTC,CASSEFRAGGYNEQFF
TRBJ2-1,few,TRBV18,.,TGTGCCAGCTCACCACCCGTCTCCTACAATGAGCAGTTCTTC,CASSPPVSYNEQFF
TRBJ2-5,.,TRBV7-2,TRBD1,TGTGCCAGCAGCTTCGTTCCGACAGGGCGGGAGACCCAGTACTTC,CASSFVPTGRETQYF
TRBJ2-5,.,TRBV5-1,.,TGCGCCAGCACCTTGGGGCGGGGACAAGAGACCCAGTACTTC,CASTLGRGQETQYF
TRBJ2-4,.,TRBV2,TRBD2,TGTGCCAGTTCACTAGCGGGAGGAGCCAAAAACATTCAGTACTTC,CASSLAGGAKNIQYF
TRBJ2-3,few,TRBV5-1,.,TGCGCCAGCAGGGAGGGGTTTCGCGGGAGCACAGATACGCAGTATTTT,CASREGFRGSTDTQYF
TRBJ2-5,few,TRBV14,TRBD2,TGTGCCAGCAGCCCACTAGCGGCACAAGAGACCCAGTACTTC,CASSPLAAQETQYF
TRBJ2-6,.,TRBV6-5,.,TGTGCCAGCAGTTACTCAGGGGCCAACGTCCTGACTTTC,CASSYSGANVLTF
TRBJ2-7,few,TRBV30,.,TGTGCCTGCAGACTCCATGATGAGCAGTACTTC,CACRLHDEQYF
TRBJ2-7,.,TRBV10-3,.,TGTGCCATCAGGGACGACTCCTACGAGCAGTACTTC,CAIRDDSYEQYF
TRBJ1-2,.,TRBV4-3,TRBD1,TGCGCCAGCAGCCAACCAGGGGGCTCTGGCTACACCTTC,CASSQPGGSGYTF
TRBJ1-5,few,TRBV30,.,TGTGCCTGGAGTACCCTAGGACAGTACAATCAGCCCCAGCATTTT,CAWSTLGQYNQPQHF
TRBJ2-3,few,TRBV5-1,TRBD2,TGCGCCAGCAGCTTGGGGCTAGCGGGAGGGCTGCGCACAGATACGCAGTATTTT,CASSLGLAGGLRTDTQYF
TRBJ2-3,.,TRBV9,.,TGTGCCAGCAGCGTGGGAGTTCTCGCAGATACGCAGTATTTT,CASSVGVLADTQYF
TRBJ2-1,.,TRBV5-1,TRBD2,TGCGCCAGCAGCAAGGGACTAGCGTGGAGCGAGCAGTTCTTC,CASSKGLAWSEQFF
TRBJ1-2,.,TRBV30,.,TGTGCCTGGAGTGTTTTAGGGCCTCAGGGGAACTATGGCTACACCTTC,CAWSVLGPQGNYGYTF
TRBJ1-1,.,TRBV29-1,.,TGCAGCGTTGAAGGGTCCATGAACACTGAAGCTTTCTTT,CSVEGSMNTEAFF
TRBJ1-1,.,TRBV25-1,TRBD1,TGTGCCAGCACTCAGACAGGGACCACTGAAGCTTTCTTT,CASTQTGTTEAFF
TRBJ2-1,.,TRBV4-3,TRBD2,TGCGCCAGCAGTCCTAGGACTAGCAGAAGCTCCTACAATGAGCAGTTCTTC,CASSPRTSRSSYNEQFF
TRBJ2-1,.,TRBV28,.,TGTGCCAGCAGTTTAACGCAGAGAAAACATTCGGGCAATGAGCAGTTCTTC,CASSLTQRKHSGNEQFF